The T cell receptor beta chain described here comes from a study of shared clonotypes between healthy human individuals. Study background: Aged between 18 and 49, the donors were a couple of women and a few men. The study used three CD4 naive, three CD4 memory, two CD8 naive and one CD8 memory plate per donor.

V was pared by 3 bases and J by 5 bases, with 8 bases of the junction left unmatched. CDR1 is MGHDK and CDR2 is SYGVNS in the germline V gene. The CDR3 is made up of 17 amino acids. Study outcomes and limitations: Compared with memory subsets, naive subsets generally had larger estimated richness.

Concerning this clone: The antigen remains undetermined.

TCRdb's copy holds only in-frame clones and misses some; the assay was immunoSEQ multiplex PCR. The profile shows roughly 2.5 million clones, 90% to 95% of them singletons. The sequence was collected from a man aged 18 to 30 in good health. The chain is built from TRBV25-1 and TRBJ1-6; TRBD1 agrees at 9 bases. The material sequenced was naive CD4+ T cells sorted from blood. The sample's subset: CD45RA+ positively selected. Here the CDR3 reads CASSDLQGALNNSPLHF. The CDR3 DNA follows: TGTGCCAGCAGTGACCTACAGGGGGCGCTTAATAATTCACCCCTCCACTTT.